These 3 T cell receptor beta chains came from one sample sequenced in a study of T cell repertoires in cytomegalovirus infection. TCRdb reanalysed the reads using MiXCR and keeps one entry per CDR3 protein. Of 300,000 or so distinct CDR3 sequences detected, 20% to 30% appear once; the ten largest clones hold roughly 14%. No antigen has been identified for these receptors. The sample here was cultured PBMCs, taken from culture after CMV antigen stimulation. The origin of the receptors is a human donor in good health (CMV status not recorded). Some clones in this sample may be carry-over from other donors' samples.

The chain couples TRBV20-1 to TRBJ1-4, with D uncertain. This CDR3 has 13 residues. Germline assignment: CDR1 DFQATT and CDR2 SNEGSKA (reference sequence). Trimming took 3 bases from V and 8 from J, leaving 13 bases between them. The CDR3 loop reads CSASQAGWEKLFF. The CDR3, as DNA: TGCAGTGCTAGTCAAGCCGGATGGGAAAAACTGTTTTTT.

This sequence joins TRBV28 and TRBJ2-7; D might be TRBD2 (5 bases). CDR3 size: 14 residues. V was trimmed by 6 bases and J by 1 base, leaving 13 bases between them. Per germline, CDR1 MDHEN and CDR2 SYDVKM. The CDR3 nucleotides are TGTGCCAGCAGCCAACCGGGGTTGTCCTACGAGCAGTACTTC. Its translation: CASSQPGLSYEQYF. The full variable domain, its missing parts supplied by reference TRBV28 and TRBJ2-7, is DVKVTQSSRYLVKRTGEKVFLECVQDMDHENMFWYRQDPGLGLRLIYFSYDVKMKEKGDIPEGYSVSREKKERFSLILESASTNQTSMYLCASSQPGLSYEQYFGPGTRLTVT.

This clonotype was recorded at least ten times. This rearrangement joins TRBV7-3 to TRBJ1-2; TRBD1 agrees at 9 bases. With V trimmed by 5 bases and J by 6 bases, 4 bases remained unmatched. This CDR3 has 13 amino acids. Germline CDR1 SGHTA, CDR2 FQGTGA. In DNA form, the CDR3 reads TGTGCCAGCAGCGTTACAGGGGGCCATGGCTACACCTTC. This sequence encodes CASSVTGGHGYTF. Filled out from reference TRBV7-3 and TRBJ1-2, the complete variable domain reads GAGVSQTPSNKVTEKGKYVELRCDPISGHTALYWYRQSLGQGPEFLIYFQGTGAADDSGLPNDRFFAVRPEGSVSTLKIQRTERGDSAVYLCASSVTGGHGYTFGSGTRLTVV.